Here is one TCR beta chain with its context. The data stem from a study of control samples from healthy donors and cancer patients. The CDR3 covers 12 residues. The germline V gene encodes CDR1 LGHDT and CDR2 YNNKEL (reference sequence). V gave up 4 bases and J gave up 4 bases, with 7 bases separating them. The data were produced by immunoSEQ multiplex PCR, yet TCRdb's version contains in-frame clones alone and is incomplete. The sample consists of about 110,000 clones, less than 95% of them appearing once. Sequencing was carried out using blood. This clonotype was sampled from a human donor in good health. The donor label of this sample is uncertain. This chain uses TRBV3-1 (or the pseudogene TRBV3-2) with TRBJ1-2; unclear D gene. The CDR3 protein is CASSLEGYGYTF. The CDR3 DNA follows: TGTGCCAGCAGCCTTGAAGGCTATGGCTACACCTTC.